The source of this T cell receptor (beta chain) is a study of human thymus T cells. Study conclusions and caveats: Thymic and blood repertoires seemed to show skewed V and J gene use. Related reports documented highly overlapping thymic repertoires among unrelated individuals.

Sequencing was performed with immunoSEQ multiplex PCR; in TCRdb, only in-frame clones are kept and a portion is missing. The sample comprises some 78,000 clones, roughly 96% of which are singletons, and 0.025% to 0.04% rests with the top ten. As for this clone: No antigen is known for it.

Trimming removed 0 bases at V and 4 bases at J, with 13 bases between. The CDR3 runs to 16 residues. Germline assignment: CDR1 SEHNR and CDR2 FQNEAQ (reference sequence). Thymus tissue was removed during corrective cardiac surgery. The sample donors, healthy Finnish infants, were having corrective surgery for congenital heart defects. The sequenced material came from thymus tissue. The chain has TRBV7-9 and TRBJ1-3, with D possibly TRBD1 on 5 matching bases. This receptor was taken from a boy less than two years old with a congenital heart defect but otherwise immunologically healthy. The CDR3 protein is CASSLAPVRAGNTIYF. CDR3 in DNA: TGTGCCAGCAGCTTAGCCCCGGTCAGGGCCGGAAACACCATATATTTT.